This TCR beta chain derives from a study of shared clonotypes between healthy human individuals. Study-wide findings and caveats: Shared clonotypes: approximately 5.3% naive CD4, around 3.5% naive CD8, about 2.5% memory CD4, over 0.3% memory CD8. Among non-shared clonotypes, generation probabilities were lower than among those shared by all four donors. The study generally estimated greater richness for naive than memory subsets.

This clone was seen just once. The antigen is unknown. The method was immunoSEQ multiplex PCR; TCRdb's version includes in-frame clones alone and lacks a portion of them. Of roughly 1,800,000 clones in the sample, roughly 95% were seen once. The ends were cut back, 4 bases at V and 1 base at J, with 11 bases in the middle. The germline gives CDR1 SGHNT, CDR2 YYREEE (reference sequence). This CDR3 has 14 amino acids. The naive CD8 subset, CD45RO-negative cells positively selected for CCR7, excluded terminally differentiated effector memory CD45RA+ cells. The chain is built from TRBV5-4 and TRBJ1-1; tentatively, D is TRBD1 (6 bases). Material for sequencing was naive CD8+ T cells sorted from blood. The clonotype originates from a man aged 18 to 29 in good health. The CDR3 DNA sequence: TGTGCCAGCAGCCAAATGACAGGGAACACTGAAGCTTTCTTT. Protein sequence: CASSQMTGNTEAFF.